This TCR beta chain was captured in a study of shared clonotypes between healthy human individuals. On the study more broadly: CD4 naive and memory got three plates each, CD8 naive two, CD8 memory one.

Sorted subsets were amplified in replicate PCRs using approximately 0.2 ug DNA, 32,000 or so T cell genomes. Generated by immunoSEQ multiplex PCR, the TCRdb table keeps only in-frame clones and is missing some. Of around 580,000 clones detected, 98% appear once; the ten largest clones hold approximately 0.3%. Study outcomes and limitations: The small donor group covered limited genetic and exposure diversity.

Turning to this clone: Its specificity is unknown.

CD45RO-negative, CCR7-selected cells formed the naive CD8 fraction, which excluded terminally differentiated effector memory CD45RA+ cells. The sequencing input was naive CD8+ T cells sorted from blood. The receptor was isolated from a man younger than 40 in good health.

The CDR3 DNA follows: TGTGCCAGCAGCTTATTTGGAGACAGGTGGGTCACTGAAGCTTTCTTT. Protein: CASSLFGDRWVTEAFF. This sequence joins TRBV7-9 and TRBJ1-1; possibly TRBD1 for D (6 bases). The germline V gene encodes CDR1 SEHNR and CDR2 FQNEAQ (reference sequence). V lost 2 bases to trimming and J lost 4 bases, with 17 bases between them. The CDR3 sequence is 16 residues long.